This T cell receptor (beta chain) was captured by sequencing in a study of T cell responses to AZD1222 COVID-19 vaccine. The study's findings and limits: Clonal diversity was possibly underestimated, and the donors were mostly white British, with more females. Within unmutated variant regions lay the reported targets of nearly half of spike-specific TCRs.

Sequencing used immunoSEQ multiplex PCR; TCRdb keeps in-frame clones, though not all of them. Of over 120,000 clones in the sample, over 85% were seen once. Concerning this clone itself: Its antigen is unknown.

CDR3 size: 16 residues. The germline V gene encodes CDR1 SQVTM and CDR2 ANQGSEA. The V and J ends lost 5 bases and 2 bases respectively, with 21 bases between them. The V and J genes are TRBV29-1 and TRBJ1-2; D unclear. The sample was peripheral blood, taken 28 days after the second AZD1222 dose. The receptor was derived from an adult who received the AZD1222 COVID-19 vaccine. CDR3 nucleotide sequence: TGCAGCGTTATAAGTCTGGCTGCCCACCTCAACTATGGCTACACCTTC. Amino acids: CSVISLAAHLNYGYTF.